This T cell receptor (beta chain) was identified in a study of T cell repertoires in cytomegalovirus infection. On the study more broadly: Public TCR beta signatures provided an indication of both CMV infection and a matching HLA type.

Findings and limits, study-wide: The cumulative frequency of public TCR beta families distinguished individuals who carried CMV together with the relevant HLA. In two of eight donors, the top clonotype was HLA-C-restricted CMV-specific.

MiXCR was run by TCRdb on the reads, yielding one entry per CDR3 protein. The sample records almost 500,000 distinct CDR3 sequences, roughly 10% being singletons. In this sample, this clonotype turned up many times. Its antigen is still unknown. This CDR3 spans 14 amino acids. Trimming shortened V by 7 bases and J by 1 base, and 11 bases separated the two germline ends. The germline V gene encodes CDR1 LNHDA and CDR2 SQIVND (reference sequence). The J gene is TRBJ2-1, the V gene TRBV19; D is undetermined. This receptor was obtained from a human donor in good health (CMV status not recorded). Some clones in this sample may be carry-over from other donors' samples. The sequenced sample was PBMCs. The CDR3 coding sequence is TGTGCCAGTAAGATGGATCCTTCCTACAATGAGCAGTTCTTC. It translates to CASKMDPSYNEQFF.